The rows below give T cell receptor beta chains drawn from one sample of a study of blood T cells in healthy people across ages. TCRdb re-called the 5' RACE reads with MiXCR, one entry per CDR3 protein. The sample lists 630,000 or so distinct CDR3 sequences, around 31% seen once, with approximately 14% in the top ten. Input material: blood. These receptors came from a woman aged 80 or over in good health. CDR3s include the opening cysteine and the closing phenylalanine or tryptophan. Fields, in order: D gene, V gene, J gene, CDR3 protein. The D gene is left open where the match is weak.

-	TRBV27	TRBJ2-3	CASSPEVRDTQYF
TRBD2	TRBV7-3	TRBJ2-1	CASSFDSGGPNEQFF
-	TRBV7-9	TRBJ1-1	CASSSRQKLGEAFF
TRBD2	TRBV30	TRBJ2-7	CACSEGLVYNEQYF
TRBD2	TRBV24-1	TRBJ2-3	CATSDGTSGDTQYF
-	TRBV12-5	TRBJ1-2	CASGWEGYGYTF
TRBD1	TRBV12-3/TRBV12-4	TRBJ1-2	CASSPFAPDRVNYGYTF
TRBD1	TRBV10-2	TRBJ1-5	CASRGQGEGYSNQPQHF
-	TRBV5-1	TRBJ2-1	CASSLEAGFYNEQFF
TRBD2	TRBV5-1	TRBJ2-1	CASSLVTGGDYNEQFF
-	TRBV20-1	TRBJ2-3	CSATGTPGAPDTQYF
TRBD1	TRBV7-2	TRBJ2-4	CASSLHARGLGKNIQYF
-	TRBV20-1	TRBJ1-5	CSARAARGRAFDYSNQPQHF
TRBD2	TRBV7-9	TRBJ2-1	CASSLEGTRQEQFF
-	TRBV7-3	TRBJ2-7	CASSLESGNYEQYF
-	TRBV19	TRBJ2-3	CASRYQGGSTDTQYF
-	TRBV29-1	TRBJ1-1	CSVDRRNTEAFF
TRBD1	TRBV6-1	TRBJ2-5	CASSGGGTGSNEQYF
-	TRBV7-9	TRBJ2-2	CASSLALRSGELFF
TRBD1	TRBV29-1	TRBJ1-4	CSAEIGDRGEKLFF
TRBD1	TRBV3-1	TRBJ1-4	CASSSRQGGEKLFF
TRBD1	TRBV9	TRBJ2-3	CASSVSRDRSTDTQYF
-	TRBV30	TRBJ2-7	CACRRGDWEEQYF
-	TRBV7-2	TRBJ2-1	CASSSPRGYNEQFF
-	TRBV18	TRBJ1-2	CASSPAVGGGYTF
-	TRBV28	TRBJ1-2	CANSSNPGRNGYTF
TRBD1	TRBV12-5	TRBJ2-3	CASGLVRGTVTDTQYF
TRBD1	TRBV7-8	TRBJ2-2	CASSLPGGEETGELFF
TRBD1	TRBV2	TRBJ1-5	CASSERQGGGNQPQHF
-	TRBV20-1	TRBJ1-6	CSAHEEGLWNSPLHF
-	TRBV12-3/TRBV12-4	TRBJ2-1	CASSLVDEQFF
-	TRBV7-3	TRBJ1-1	CASSPGPETNTEAFF
-	TRBV6-2/TRBV6-3	TRBJ2-3	CASSYESRARPDTQYF
-	TRBV6-1	TRBJ2-1	CASSEVPQGIEQFF
-	TRBV5-1	TRBJ2-2	CASSPPTNTGELFF
-	TRBV5-1	TRBJ1-1	CASSLTQTGNTEAFF
-	TRBV18	TRBJ1-1	CASSPREANTEAFF
TRBD2	TRBV6-5	TRBJ2-5	CASSSSGVGSETQYF
TRBD2	TRBV9	TRBJ2-3	CASSETSGGAFGTQYF
TRBD1	TRBV12-3/TRBV12-4	TRBJ1-6	CASSVSGGAPLHF
-	TRBV20-1	TRBJ1-2	CSAIEGSNYGCTF
-	TRBV11-2	TRBJ1-2	CASSFALGGTYGYTF
-	TRBV5-1	TRBJ2-3	CASSQDGFQPGDTQYF
TRBD2	TRBV5-4	TRBJ2-7	CASSLDATSGYNEQYF
TRBD2	TRBV27	TRBJ2-5	CASSLAGGPGETQYF
-	TRBV18	TRBJ1-5	CASSPARIGGWLGSNQPQHF
-	TRBV3-1	TRBJ1-1	CASSQGRITEVFF
-	TRBV12-3/TRBV12-4	TRBJ1-2	CASSVTGTVYTF
TRBD1	TRBV3-1	TRBJ1-2	CASSQVPDRGYGYTF
TRBD2	TRBV10-3	TRBJ2-1	CAISEGLAGGPGEQFF
TRBD1	TRBV10-3	TRBJ2-7	CAIRPDRGLDEQYF
-	TRBV7-2	TRBJ2-7	CASSVQGSMDEQYF
-	TRBV4-3	-	CASSQDIYNEQYF
-	TRBV6-6	TRBJ2-3	CASSYWAGGTDTQYF
-	TRBV9	TRBJ2-2	CASSVVITGELFF
-	TRBV2	TRBJ1-6	CASRGPARNSPLHF
-	TRBV5-1	TRBJ2-7	CASSLGIATRGEDEQYF
TRBD1	TRBV30	TRBJ2-7	CAWRTGTGGEQYF
-	TRBV28	TRBJ2-5	CASRPIDSLSFQETQYF